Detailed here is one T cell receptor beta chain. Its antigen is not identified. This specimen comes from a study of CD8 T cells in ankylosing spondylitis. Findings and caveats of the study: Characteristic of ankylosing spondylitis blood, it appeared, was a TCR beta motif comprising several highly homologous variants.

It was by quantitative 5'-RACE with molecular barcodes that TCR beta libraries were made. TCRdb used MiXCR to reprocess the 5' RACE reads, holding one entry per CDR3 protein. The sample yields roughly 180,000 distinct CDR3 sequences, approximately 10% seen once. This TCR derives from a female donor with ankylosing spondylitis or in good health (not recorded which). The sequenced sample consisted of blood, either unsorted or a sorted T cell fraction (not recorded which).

CDR3: CASSLSGGGTSPLHF. The CDR3 nucleotides are TGTGCCAGCAGTTTATCTGGAGGAGGGACTTCACCCCTCCACTTT. The rearrangement links TRBV27 to TRBJ1-6; tentative D call: TRBD1 (5 bases). The CDR3 is 15 amino acids. The germline V and J ends were trimmed by 0 bases and 9 bases, with 12 bases remaining between them. Per germline, CDR1 MNHEY and CDR2 SMNVEV (reference sequence).